These T cell receptor beta chains were read from a single sample in a study of blood T cell repertoires in COVID-19. TCRdb keeps only in-frame clones here, not all; method: immunoSEQ multiplex PCR. The sample carries 200,000 to 250,000 clones, about 85% recorded once. Sample: peripheral blood. The source of these receptors is a woman aged 50 to 65 with COVID-19, enrolled during active disease. The CDR3 runs from the conserved cysteine through the conserved F or W. A D gene is named only where the DNA matches it firmly. Clone size is not always given. Where it is, it says once, few, many or a class for expanded clones.

V	size	D	J	CDR3	DNA
TRBV4-1	few	.	TRBJ1-2	CASSRLGVWDYTF	TGCGCCAGCAGTCGGTTAGGGGTCTGGGACTACACCTTC
TRBV11-2	once	.	TRBJ2-4	CASRAGDNIQYF	TGTGCCAGCAGGGCAGGGGATAACATTCAGTACTTC
TRBV6-5	.	.	TRBJ1-2	CASIGRGGPGYTF	TGTGCCAGCATAGGTCGGGGGGGTCCGGGCTACACCTTC
TRBV7-3	.	TRBD2	TRBJ2-3	CASSPGLAGGADTQYF	TGTGCCAGCAGCCCGGGACTAGCGGGGGGTGCAGATACGCAGTATTTT
TRBV19	.	.	TRBJ2-1	CASSMWGRIQPYNEQFF	TGTGCCAGTAGTATGTGGGGGAGGATCCAACCCTACAATGAGCAGTTCTTC
TRBV9	.	.	TRBJ1-2	CASSAQGRDYGYTF	TGTGCCAGCAGCGCACAAGGCCGGGACTATGGCTACACCTTC
TRBV7-2	.	TRBD1	TRBJ1-2	CASSLDAGTAPYGYTF	TGTGCCAGCAGCTTAGATGCGGGGACAGCGCCCTATGGCTACACCTTC
TRBV15	.	.	TRBJ2-3	CATSGALGGADTDTQYF	TGTGCCACCAGCGGGGCCTTAGGAGGGGCCGACACAGATACGCAGTATTTT
TRBV19	.	TRBD1	TRBJ2-3	CASSLKGGERGYF	TGTGCCAGTAGTCTAAAAGGGGGCGAACGGGGGTATTTT
TRBV15	.	TRBD1	TRBJ2-3	CATSTGQGEEWADTQYF	TGTGCCACCAGCACGGGACAGGGGGAAGAGTGGGCAGATACGCAGTATTTT
TRBV30	.	TRBD1	TRBJ1-1	CAWSTTGWTEAFF	TGTGCCTGGAGCACGACAGGGTGGACTGAAGCTTTCTTT
TRBV28	.	TRBD2	TRBJ2-3	CASSRTSGGATDTQYF	TGTGCCAGCAGCCGAACTAGCGGGGGGGCCACAGATACGCAGTATTTT
TRBV30	.	.	TRBJ1-1	CAWSKYSEAFF	TGTGCCTGGAGTAAATACAGTGAAGCTTTCTTT
TRBV19	.	.	TRBJ2-3	CASSIFDMALSTDTQYF	TGTGCCAGTAGTATCTTCGACATGGCCCTTAGCACAGATACGCAGTATTTT
TRBV18	.	.	TRBJ1-1	CASSPSTGSRGVTEAFF	TGTGCCAGCTCACCATCAACAGGGAGTCGTGGTGTGACTGAAGCTTTCTTT
TRBV11-2	.	.	TRBJ2-3	CASSSYTDTQYF	TGTGCCAGCAGTTCCTACACAGATACGCAGTATTTT
TRBV13	.	TRBD2	TRBJ2-1	CASSLGGGGRFEQFF	TGTGCCAGCAGCTTAGGCGGCGGGGGGAGGTTTGAGCAGTTCTTC
TRBV6-6	.	TRBD1	TRBJ1-4	CASIDRGREKLFF	TGTGCCAGCATCGACAGGGGGCGGGAAAAACTGTTTTTT
TRBV10-3	.	.	TRBJ2-1	CAISGRQGGWENEQFF	TGTGCCATCAGTGGGAGACAGGGAGGTTGGGAGAATGAGCAGTTCTTC
TRBV6-1	.	.	TRBJ1-2	CASREDTGHYYGYTF	TGTGCCAGCAGAGAAGACACCGGACACTACTATGGCTACACCTTC
TRBV11-3	.	TRBD1	TRBJ2-7	CASSLGTGRSSYEQYF	TGTGCCAGCAGCTTAGGGACAGGGAGGAGCTCCTACGAGCAGTACTTC
TRBV27	.	.	TRBJ1-5	CASSLGSNQPQHF	TGTGCCAGCAGTTTAGGCAGCAATCAGCCCCAGCATTTT
TRBV30	.	TRBD2	TRBJ2-1	CAWSVASGGYDEQFF	TGTGCCTGGAGTGTAGCTAGCGGGGGGTACGATGAGCAGTTCTTC
TRBV6-5	.	.	TRBJ1-5	CASRWGGNQPQHF	TGTGCCAGCAGGTGGGGGGGCAATCAGCCCCAGCATTTT
TRBV12-5	once	TRBD1	TRBJ2-4	CASGLVQGVEARLAKNIQYF	TGTGCTAGTGGTTTGGTACAGGGGGTCGAGGCCCGACTAGCCAAAAACATTCAGTACTTC
TRBV7-2	once	TRBD2	TRBJ2-1	CASSLRTSLTLNEQFF	TGTGCCAGCAGCTTAAGGACTAGCCTCACTCTTAATGAGCAGTTCTTC
TRBV6-1	.	TRBD1	TRBJ1-2	CASSDLRDRVYGYTF	TGTGCCAGCAGTGATCTTCGGGACAGGGTCTATGGCTACACCTTC
TRBV24-1	.	.	TRBJ2-2	CATSDLGGWNTGELFF	TGTGCCACCAGTGACCTCGGAGGGTGGAACACCGGGGAGCTGTTTTTT
TRBV19	.	TRBD1	TRBJ1-2	CASSIGVGTGHTF	TGTGCCAGTAGTATAGGAGTAGGGACAGGACACACCTTC
TRBV5-8	.	.	TRBJ1-5	CASRGTLTQLQHF	TGTGCCAGCCGTGGGACTTTGACTCAGCTCCAGCATTTT
TRBV6-1	.	TRBD1	TRBJ1-2	CASSEMGRGPPNYGYTF	TGTGCCAGCAGTGAAATGGGCAGGGGGCCCCCTAACTATGGCTACACCTTC
TRBV5-1	.	TRBD1	TRBJ2-6	CASRRGTGLGGANVLTF	TGCGCCAGCAGGCGCGGGACAGGGTTGGGTGGGGCCAACGTCCTGACTTTC
TRBV12-5	once	.	TRBJ2-3	CASGLVWGQTRDTQYF	TGTGCTAGTGGTTTGGTATGGGGACAGACTAGAGATACGCAGTATTTT
TRBV3-1/TRBV3-2	once	TRBD1	TRBJ1-2	CASSPAWDRYGYTF	TGTGCCAGCAGCCCCGCCTGGGACAGATATGGCTACACCTTC
TRBV19	.	TRBD1	TRBJ1-1	CASGTGGKTEAFF	TGTGCCAGTGGGACAGGTGGAAAAACTGAAGCTTTCTTT
TRBV18	.	.	TRBJ1-1	CASSPSEGRAEAFF	TGTGCCAGCTCACCCTCGGAGGGGAGGGCTGAAGCTTTCTTT
TRBV7-2	.	.	TRBJ1-4	CASSSRSLGNEKLFF	TGTGCCAGCAGCTCGCGGTCTCTCGGGAATGAAAAACTGTTTTTT
TRBV5-6	.	.	TRBJ1-2	CASSFSGDYGYTF	TGTGCCAGCAGCTTCTCAGGGGACTATGGCTACACCTTC
TRBV5-4	once	.	TRBJ2-1	CASSLVVRNNEQFF	TGTGCCAGCAGCTTGGTAGTGAGGAACAATGAGCAGTTCTTC
TRBV4-1	.	.	TRBJ1-2	CASSQDRVVSSYGYTF	TGCGCCAGCAGCCAAGATCGTGTTGTATCCTCTTATGGCTACACCTTC
TRBV6-6	.	.	TRBJ1-1	CASSQKTSTEAFF	TGTGCCAGCAGTCAAAAAACATCCACTGAAGCTTTCTTT
TRBV5-4	.	TRBD1	TRBJ1-2	CASSLAGGQGYGGYTF	TGTGCCAGCAGCTTGGCCGGGGGACAGGGGTACGGTGGCTACACCTTC
TRBV19	.	TRBD1	TRBJ1-2	CASSMGTGLLNYGYTF	TGTGCCAGTAGTATGGGGACAGGGTTACTAAACTATGGCTACACCTTC
TRBV18	.	TRBD1	TRBJ1-1	CASSPGQGALGTEAFF	TGTGCCAGCTCACCAGGTCAGGGGGCTCTTGGGACTGAAGCTTTCTTT
TRBV13	.	TRBD1	TRBJ1-2	CASSLGTAYGYTF	TGTGCCAGCAGCTTGGGGACAGCCTATGGCTACACCTTC
TRBV19	.	TRBD1	TRBJ2-6	CASSGTGSDSGANVLTF	TGTGCCAGTAGCGGGACAGGGAGCGATTCTGGGGCCAACGTCCTGACTTTC
TRBV28	once	.	TRBJ1-1	CASSPTRSNTEAFF	TGTGCCAGCAGTCCCACTAGATCGAACACTGAAGCTTTCTTT
TRBV24-1	.	.	TRBJ2-3	CATSDLGGVGADTQYF	TGTGCCACCAGTGATTTAGGCGGGGTCGGAGCAGATACGCAGTATTTT
TRBV6-6	.	.	TRBJ1-2	CASSYQTGSYGYTF	TGTGCCAGCAGTTACCAAACAGGATCCTATGGCTACACCTTC
TRBV5-1	many	.	TRBJ1-6	CASSFGSSYNSPLHF	TGCGCCAGCAGCTTTGGGAGCTCCTATAATTCACCCCTCCACTTT
TRBV19	few	TRBD1	TRBJ2-2	CASSGSKQGTGELFF	TGTGCCAGTAGTGGGTCTAAACAGGGGACCGGGGAGCTGTTTTTT
TRBV9	.	.	TRBJ1-5	CASSPRGYSNQPQHF	TGTGCCAGCAGCCCCCGCGGGTATAGCAATCAGCCCCAGCATTTT
TRBV6-1	.	TRBD1	TRBJ2-1	CASSGRDRVLTGAYNEQFF	TGTGCCAGCAGTGGGCGGGACAGGGTGCTCACAGGGGCCTACAATGAGCAGTTCTTC
TRBV19	.	.	TRBJ2-4	CASTNTGKNIQYF	TGTGCCAGTACGAATACAGGGAAAAACATTCAGTACTTC